What follows are 19 T cell receptor beta chains derived from one specimen sequenced in a study of blood T cell repertoires in COVID-19. Profiled with immunoSEQ multiplex PCR; TCRdb holds only in-frame clones, not every one. The table includes approximately 210,000 clones, 75% to 90% detected once. Sequencing was carried out using peripheral blood. The receptor source for this set is a human donor in a cohort sampled during active COVID-19.

This clone showed up just a few times. V and J are TRBV7-3 and TRBJ1-1; D ambiguous. The CDR3 contains 15 residues. From germline, CDR1 is SGHTA and CDR2 FQGTGA. Between the trimmed V and J ends, which lost 5 bases and 1 base, there was a span of 14 bases. The CDR3, as DNA: TGTGCCAGCAGCCCGACCTACGGAGGGAACACTGAAGCTTTCTTT. Protein product: CASSPTYGGNTEAFF.

The gene calls are TRBV7-6 and TRBJ2-7; 10 bases line up with TRBD2. V lost 5 bases, J lost 4 bases, and 8 bases stayed unmatched. This CDR3 contains 15 residues. Germline V gene sequence: CDR1 SGHVS, CDR2 FNYEAQ. The CDR3 bases are TGTGCCAGCAGCCCCGACCCTAGCGGGAGTTACGAGCAGTACTTC. As protein: CASSPDPSGSYEQYF.

The chain joins TRBV5-1 to TRBJ2-7; TRBD1 aligns across 7 bases. CDR1 and CDR2 (germline): SGHRS, YFSETQ. After removal of 3 bases from V and 2 bases from J, the junction contained 8 bases not matched to a gene. The CDR3 extends over 15 amino acids. The CDR3 spells CASSSGTVSTYEQYF. The CDR3 DNA reads as TGCGCCAGCAGCTCAGGGACAGTCTCTACCTACGAGCAGTACTTC.

The V call is TRBV5-8, the J call TRBJ1-5, with D unresolved. Trimming left V 1 base short and J 0 bases short, with 11 bases between. Germline V gene sequence: CDR1 SGHTS, CDR2 YDEGEE. The CDR3 has 16 residues. The CDR3 DNA sequence: TGTGCCAGCAGCTTGTTCGGAGTAAATAGCAATCAGCCCCAGCATTTT. This translates into CASSLFGVNSNQPQHF. Based on the CDR3 plus reference TRBV5-8 and TRBJ1-5, the full variable domain is EAGVTQSPTHLIKTRGQQATLRCSPISGHTSVYWYQQALGLGLQFLLWYDEGEERNRGNFPPRFSGRQFPNYSSELNVNALELEDSALYLCASSLFGVNSNQPQHFGDGTRLSIL.

This chain connects TRBV4-3 to TRBJ2-7; perhaps TRBD1 as D (5 bases). With 3 bases removed from V and 3 bases from J, the gap between germline ends came to 15 bases. Per the germline V gene, CDR1 is LGHNA and CDR2 is YSLEER. This CDR3 contains 15 residues. The CDR3 region is CASSHLQASSYEQYF. In DNA form, the CDR3 reads TGCGCCAGCAGCCATCTACAGGCTTCCAGCTACGAGCAGTACTTC.

The chain links TRBV6-5 to TRBJ1-2, with TRBD1 matching over 10 bases. This CDR3 contains 15 residues. Germline V gene data show CDR1 as MNHEY and CDR2 as SVGAGI. V was clipped by 4 bases and J by 5 bases; unmatched bases: 7. The CDR3 sequence: CASSSPGQGRYGYTF. For the CDR3, the DNA is TGTGCCAGCAGTTCTCCGGGACAGGGGAGGTATGGCTACACCTTC.

The chain is built from TRBV6-2 or TRBV6-3 and TRBJ1-1; D is uncertain. V shed 5 bases and J shed 0 bases, with 7 bases lying between them. This CDR3 comprises 13 residues. Germline V lookup: CDR1 MNHEY, CDR2 SVGEGT. This CDR3 reads CASSPNMNTEAFF. Written as DNA, the CDR3 is TGTGCCAGCAGTCCAAACATGAACACTGAAGCTTTCTTT.

The CDR3 bases are TGTGCCAGCAGTTTAAGGACAGGGCACTACGAGCAGTACTTC. Translation: CASSLRTGHYEQYF. The chain employs TRBV27 and TRBJ2-7; TRBD1 agrees at 8 bases. Germline V gene lookup returns CDR1 MNHEY and CDR2 SMNVEV (reference sequence). CDR3 length equals 14 residues. With 2 bases clipped from V and 3 bases from J, the junction kept 3 bases outside the gene matches.

This clone was detected once. Other DNA sequences in this specimen translate into the identical CDR3. The rearrangement joins TRBV5-1 to TRBJ1-1; D gene uncertain. The CDR3 length is 13 residues. Germline V gives CDR1 SGHRS, CDR2 YFSETQ. Trimming removed 4 bases from V and 1 base from J, with 8 bases in between. The CDR3 coding sequence is TGCGCCAGCAGCCGGGTGGGGAACACTGAAGCTTTCTTT. Residues: CASSRVGNTEAFF.

This clone was seen a handful of times. This CDR3 fails to terminate in the conserved phenylalanine or tryptophan, so it likely reflects a read error. Because the CDR3's place on the DNA is in doubt, the DNA is left out and the CDR3 is given as listed by TCRdb. This chain's CDR3 is CASSSGRG. The chain uses TRBV27 and TRBJ1-1; TRBD1, as called in the table, went unchecked against the DNA. The germline V gene has CDR1 MNHEY and CDR2 SMNVEV (reference sequence). The CDR3 is 8 amino acids in total, end residues counted.

CDR3 coding DNA: TGTGCCAGTAGTATATCAGCGGGACCGTACGAGCAGTACTTC. Its translation: CASSISAGPYEQYF. V usage is TRBV19 and J usage is TRBJ2-7; 7 bases are a match to TRBD2. Trimming at V came to 2 bases and at J to 4 bases, leaving 5 bases not matched to a gene. The CDR3 runs to 14 residues. The germline gives CDR1 LNHDA, CDR2 SQIVND (reference sequence).

This chain links TRBV18 with TRBJ2-3; TRBD1 is a possible D gene (6 bases). Germline V gene sequence: CDR1 KGHSH, CDR2 LQKENI. Trimming removed 6 bases from V and 2 bases from J, with 21 bases in between. The CDR3 runs 17 residues. In DNA, the CDR3 is TGTGCCAGCTCGCCCTTCCTCCAGGGGTTTACCACAGATACGCAGTATTTT. This sequence encodes CASSPFLQGFTTDTQYF.

The V and J genes are TRBV6-2 or TRBV6-3 and TRBJ2-1; 7 bases are shared with TRBD1. This CDR3 spans 14 amino acids. The V and J ends lost 0 bases and 6 bases, in that order; junction bases with no gene match: 2. CDR1 MNHEY and CDR2 SVGEGT come from the germline V gene. The CDR3 bases are TGTGCCAGCAGTTACTCAGGGGGCTTCAATGAGCAGTTCTTC. Amino acids: CASSYSGGFNEQFF.

This chain uses TRBV18 with TRBJ2-3, with TRBD1 matching 10 bases. The CDR3 is 15 amino acids. CDR1 is KGHSH, CDR2 LQKENI, per germline. The ends lost 6 bases at V and 3 bases at J; junction bases unmatched: 6. The chain's CDR3 is CASSRQGALTDTQYF. In DNA, the CDR3 is TGTGCCAGCTCCCGACAGGGGGCGCTGACAGATACGCAGTATTTT.

This clone was seen once. The chain combines TRBV10-3 with TRBJ2-7; D might be TRBD2 (5 bases). V lost 2 bases, J lost 4 bases, and 18 bases lay in between. Per the germline V gene, CDR1 is ENHRY and CDR2 is SYGVKD. This CDR3 is built from 16 residues. Here the CDR3 reads CAISEPRGRNIYEQYF. CDR3 nucleotides: TGTGCCATCAGTGAGCCTCGAGGGCGGAACATATACGAGCAGTACTTC.

This chain connects TRBV19 to TRBJ2-1; 13 bases match TRBD2. Looked up from germline, CDR1 is LNHDA and CDR2 is SQIVND (reference sequence). J gave up 6 bases and V 7 bases, and 21 bases lay outside the gene matches. This CDR3 is 20 amino acids long. The CDR3 here is CASNRTPTGVLAGGPNEQFF. CDR3 DNA: TGTGCCAGTAATAGGACTCCGACAGGAGTACTAGCGGGAGGGCCCAATGAGCAGTTCTTC.

The table lists this clone with a few counts. The chain combines TRBV2 with TRBJ1-5; D gene ambiguous. The germline V gene has CDR1 SNHLY and CDR2 FYNNEI. Trimming pared 5 bases from V and 4 bases from J, leaving 9 bases between. The length of the CDR3 is 13 residues. This CDR3 reads CASSWQVNQPQHF. CDR3 nucleotide sequence: TGTGCCAGCAGTTGGCAGGTTAATCAGCCCCAGCATTTT.

The chain links TRBV4-1 to TRBJ2-2, with a tentative D call TRBD1 (5 bases). The V end lost 3 bases, the J end lost 7 bases, and 21 bases lay between the germline ends. Germline loops: CDR1 MGHRA, CDR2 YSYEKL. This CDR3 has 17 amino acids. The CDR3 sequence: CASSQAISARGYGELFF. The CDR3 DNA sequence: TGCGCCAGCAGCCAGGCTATCTCTGCTAGGGGCTACGGGGAGCTGTTTTTT.

The count of this clone is one. Here the CDR3 reads CASSVAGQLSYEQYF. As DNA, the CDR3 is TGTGCCAGCAGCGTAGCGGGACAGCTCTCCTACGAGCAGTACTTC. The V gene is TRBV9, the J gene TRBJ2-7, with 7 bases lining up with TRBD1. Trimming removed 0 bases from V and 0 bases from J; junction bases left unmatched: 3. The CDR3 sequence is 15 residues long. Per germline, CDR1 SGDLS and CDR2 YYNGEE. The whole variable domain, remainder taken from reference TRBV9 and TRBJ2-7, is DSGVTQTPKHLITATGQRVTLRCSPRSGDLSVYWYQQSLDQGLQFLIQYYNGEERAKGNILERFSAQQFPDLHSELNLSSLELGDSALYFCASSVAGQLSYEQYFGPGTRLTVT.